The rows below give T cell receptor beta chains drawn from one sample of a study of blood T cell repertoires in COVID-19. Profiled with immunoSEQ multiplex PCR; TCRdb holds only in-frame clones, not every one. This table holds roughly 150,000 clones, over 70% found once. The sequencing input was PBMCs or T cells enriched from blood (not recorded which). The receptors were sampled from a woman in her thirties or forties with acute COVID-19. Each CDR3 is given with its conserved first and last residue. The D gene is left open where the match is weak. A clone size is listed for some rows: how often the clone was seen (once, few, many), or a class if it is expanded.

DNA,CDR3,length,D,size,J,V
TGTGCCACCAGTGATTCAAGGGTAGCGGTATACAATGAGCAGTTCTTC,CATSDSRVAVYNEQFF,16,-,once,TRBJ2-1,TRBV24-1
TGTGCCAGCGCTCAGATGAACACCGGGGAGCTGTTTTTT,CASAQMNTGELFF,13,-,-,TRBJ2-2,TRBV9
TGTGCCAGCAGCTTATTGGCGGAGGCGACCCAGTACTTC,CASSLLAEATQYF,13,-,-,TRBJ2-5,TRBV7-3
TGTGCCAGCAGTTACTTAGCGGGAGGGCCTTCCGACGAGCAGTACTTC,CASSYLAGGPSDEQYF,16,TRBD2,-,TRBJ2-7,TRBV6-2/TRBV6-3
TGTGCCAGCAGCCGATCCGGGACAGGGGTAGCTGAGCAGTTCTTC,CASSRSGTGVAEQFF,15,TRBD1,-,TRBJ2-1,TRBV3-1/TRBV3-2
TGTGCCAGCAGCCGGACTTTGAGAGCGGACTATGGCTACACCTTC,CASSRTLRADYGYTF,15,-,-,TRBJ1-2,TRBV3-1/TRBV3-2
TGCGCCAGCAGCCTAGGGGGGGACTCTGGAAACACCATATATTTT,CASSLGGDSGNTIYF,15,-,once,TRBJ1-3,TRBV5-1
TGTGCCAGTAGTATAATGGGGACAGTGCAGTATTTT,CASSIMGTVQYF,12,TRBD1,-,TRBJ2-3,TRBV19
TGTGCCAGCAGCTTGACGCAAAGAGGGACAGGGAGGACAAGTCAAGAGACCCAGTACTTC,CASSLTQRGTGRTSQETQYF,20,TRBD1,once,TRBJ2-5,TRBV5-5
TGTGCCAGTAGCTCCGGGACAGGGATCTCCTACGAGCAGTACTTC,CASSSGTGISYEQYF,15,TRBD1,-,TRBJ2-7,TRBV19
TGTGCCAGCAGCCGAACTGGGGGGTACACTGAAGCTTTCTTT,CASSRTGGYTEAFF,14,-,-,TRBJ1-1,TRBV7-9
TGCGCCAGCAGCTTGGGGGGACTAGCGGTAGACAATGAGCAGTTCTTC,CASSLGGLAVDNEQFF,16,TRBD2,-,TRBJ2-1,TRBV5-1
TGTGCCAGCAGCAGAACGGGGGGCTCCTACGAGCAGTACTTC,CASSRTGGSYEQYF,14,TRBD2,few,TRBJ2-7,TRBV6-5
TGCGCCAGCAGCCCCTCGGGACAGAACACCGGGGAGCTGTTTTTT,CASSPSGQNTGELFF,15,-,-,TRBJ2-2,TRBV5-1
TGTGCCAGCAGCCAAGTAACAGGGGCCGGGGAGCTGTTTTTT,CASSQVTGAGELFF,14,TRBD1,-,TRBJ2-2,TRBV14
TGTGCCAGCAGTGATGTCGGGGGACTACAACAAGAGGAGACCCAGTACTTC,CASSDVGGLQQEETQYF,17,TRBD2,-,TRBJ2-5,TRBV2
TGCGCCAGCAGCTTGGGGACAGTGGGAAATTCACCCCTCCACTTT,CASSLGTVGNSPLHF,15,-,-,TRBJ1-6,TRBV5-1
TGTGCCAGCAGCCCCCGAGATGGAGGTGGGACCCAGTACTTC,CASSPRDGGGTQYF,14,-,-,TRBJ2-5,TRBV3-1/TRBV3-2
TGTGCCAGCAGTTACAGTCCCGGGAGTCCTAACAATGAGCAGTTCTTC,CASSYSPGSPNNEQFF,16,-,-,TRBJ2-1,TRBV6-5
TGTGCCAGCAGCCAGGGACAGACTAGCACAGATACGCAGTATTTT,CASSQGQTSTDTQYF,15,TRBD1,-,TRBJ2-3,TRBV5-4
TGTGCCATCAGTGATACCTCGACAGGTCGAACACACACTGAAGCTTTCTTT,CAISDTSTGRTHTEAFF,17,-,-,TRBJ1-1,TRBV10-3
TGCGCCAGCAGCCAAGACTCTCTCCGGAGTAGCGGGACAGATACGCAGTATTTT,CASSQDSLRSSGTDTQYF,18,TRBD2,-,TRBJ2-3,TRBV4-1
TGCGCCAGCAGCCAAGAGATAGAGTCTCCAAAGTTCTTC,CASSQEIESPKFF,13,-,-,TRBJ2-1,TRBV4-1
TGTGCCAGCTCACCAATCTCTAGCGGGGTTGAGACCCAGTACTTC,CASSPISSGVETQYF,15,TRBD2,-,TRBJ2-5,TRBV18
TGTGCCAGCAGTGCTAGCGTCTCTAGCACAGATACGCAGTATTTT,CASSASVSSTDTQYF,15,-,-,TRBJ2-3,TRBV5-6
TGTGCCAGCAGTTTATATGCCCCAGGGTTATTACGAGCTTTCTTT,CASSLYAPGLLRAFF,15,-,-,TRBJ1-1,TRBV28
TGTGCCAGCGGGAGGCAGGCGTTCTTC,CASGRQAFF,9,-,once,TRBJ2-1,TRBV12-3/TRBV12-4
TGCGCCAGCAGCCCATGGGACTCGACTTTGAATGAGCAGTTCTTC,CASSPWDSTLNEQFF,15,-,-,TRBJ2-1,TRBV5-1
TGTGCCAGCAGCTTCCCGGGAACTTATGGCTACACCTTC,CASSFPGTYGYTF,13,-,-,TRBJ1-2,TRBV7-2
TGTGCCAGCAGCCGTGTACAGGGGTATGCTGAAGCTTTCTTT,CASSRVQGYAEAFF,14,TRBD1,-,TRBJ1-1,TRBV3-1/TRBV3-2
TGTGCCAGCAGCCAAGAGTGGCGGGTTGGTTTTAATGGAAACACCATATATTTT,CASSQEWRVGFNGNTIYF,18,-,once,TRBJ1-3,TRBV3-1/TRBV3-2
TGTGCCAGCAGTTTATCGATAGCGGGAGGTTACAATGAGCAGTTCTTC,CASSLSIAGGYNEQFF,16,TRBD2,once,TRBJ2-1,TRBV27
TGTGCCAGCAGCTCTAGACTAGCGGGAGTGGGCGAGCAGTACTTC,CASSSRLAGVGEQYF,15,TRBD2,-,TRBJ2-7,TRBV5-4
TGTGCCAGCAGCCCTAGGCCCCCGACCACCTACGAGCAGTACTTC,CASSPRPPTTYEQYF,15,-,-,TRBJ2-7,TRBV7-2
TGTGCCACCAGTGGTCCAGGGTCCGAAGAGACCCAGTACTTC,CATSGPGSEETQYF,14,-,-,TRBJ2-5,TRBV24-1
TGTGCCAGCAGCTCATACAGGGCCTCAGGCGCGACCTTC,CASSSYRASGATF,13,-,once,TRBJ1-2,TRBV5-4
TGTGCCAGCAGCGCCGACAGGTTTGGCAATGGCTACACCTTC,CASSADRFGNGYTF,14,-,-,TRBJ1-2,TRBV2
TGTGCCAGCAGCCCAGGGACTTCCGATGAGCAGTTCTTC,CASSPGTSDEQFF,13,-,-,TRBJ2-1,TRBV3-1/TRBV3-2